This T cell receptor beta chain comes out of a study of blood T cells in healthy people across ages (dated by TCRdb to about 2015). Regarding the study in general: Template switching captured roughly one uniquely barcoded TCR beta cDNA molecule per two T cells in model experiments. Using the same blood draw, the study looked at two additional independent replicas of 1 million unique cDNA reads for two donors, one aged 18 to 30 and the other aged 80 or older. Four age groups were formed from the donors: young (average 16 years), middle-aged (roughly 38), aged (around 62) and long-lived (more than 75). The study measured age-related changes in TCR beta repertoire diversity using deep sequencing normalized with unique cDNA molecular identifiers.

Overall results and qualifications from the work: There was a strong correlation between observed TCR beta diversity and the percentage of naive T cells measured by flow cytometry. As age increased, observed TCR beta diversity per million T cells dropped in a roughly linear way, and a significant reduction was already evident by age about 36. Donor CMV infection status was unknown, potentially confounding age-related changes in expanded clonotypes. Compared with the aged group, the long-lived group had more naive CD4+ T cells, fewer expanded clones and increased TCR diversity, suggesting age selection. Estimates of total diversity based on one million sequenced T cells were regarded as lower bounds and as underestimates. Bulk unsorted PBMC profiling prevented conclusive comparison of naive and antigen-experienced compartments.

Receptor amplification or capture employed 5' RACE. These reads were obtained on an Illumina HiSeq 2500. The second PCR ran for roughly 6 to 11 cycles and used a J-beta primer mix along with a sample-barcoded 5' primer. A unique molecular identifier was introduced onto each TCR beta cDNA molecule by a template-switch 5' adaptor carrying 12 random nucleotides. Each sample yielded at least 2.5 million CDR3-containing paired-end reads. All of the RNA was converted into first-strand cDNA using the Mint cDNA synthesis kit, with a TRBC-specific oligonucleotide serving as the primer. Following uracil-DNA glycosylase treatment, a first 18-cycle PCR with universal primers M1SS and BC2_uni_R was performed on all cDNA. Per the authors' processing: For normalization, 1 million high-quality reads, each with a distinct molecular identifier, were randomly selected from each sample. Instead of being binned into consensus sequences, reads that shared molecular identifiers were thrown out. MiTCR, set to a Q25 quality threshold and the strictest error-elimination algorithm, was used for CDR3 identification, clonotype clustering and error correction. Lower-bound total TCR beta diversity was estimated with a nonparametric unseen species model using Euler transformation. Using fastp trimming at Q25 and MiXCR clonotype assembly, TCRdb reanalyzed the public sequencing data and kept in-frame beta chains. All rows with the same CDR3 protein become a single entry with the most common DNA and genes. The V and J calls were not made by the authors but by TCRdb's processing. Present in this sample are approximately 900,000 distinct CDR3 sequences, 29% of which were seen just once. The ten biggest clones cover roughly a tenth of the sample.

As regards this clonotype: This receptor's antigen is unknown. Nothing much larger sits one base from this clone, and base qualities are not available.

The approximately 39 donors, aged about 6 to 100 years, were systemically healthy Caucasian individuals from Russia. Each donor gave ten milliliters of peripheral blood, drawn into EDTA-treated Vacutainer tubes. Ficoll-Paque density-gradient centrifugation was used to isolate PBMCs, with at least 7 million obtained per sample. Total RNA, at least 6 micrograms per sample, was extracted from PBMCs with Trizol reagent. The percentages of naive CD45RAhigh/CD27high T cells were determined by flow cytometry on a PBMC aliquot from every donor. These same records also appear under a second study, on T cells of mothers and their children. Looking at the second paper: Nine systemically healthy Caucasian individuals, comprising three mothers and their six children, were included as donors. cDNA synthesis used all of the extracted RNA, with around 1.4 ug of RNA in each 15 ul reaction. In the second PCR, sample barcodes and 2-4 random nucleotides were introduced via the M1S primer. Over 9 million TCR beta CDR3 reads came from each mother, compared with a few million reads from each child. Thymic selection similarly shapes TCR recombination output in related and unrelated pairs, with minor effect from inherited differences. Normalized repertoire overlap in related mother-child pairs was always slightly higher than in unrelated mother-child pairs, but the difference was never significant. No persistent microchimeric T cell clones were found, with a detection sensitivity of 85 to 100 clones per million clonotypes. The study used deep NGS to compare TCR beta repertoires of mothers and children, seeking features distinguishing related mother-child pairs from unrelated individuals. On average, the children were about 10 +/- 4 years old, while the mothers were roughly 36 +/- 4 years old. After adapter ligation with NEBNext reagents, the libraries were sequenced on Illumina HiSeq 2000 with 100+100 nt paired-end reads. Mother and child libraries were prepared a month apart and sequenced in separate runs to prevent cross-contamination. For each donor, between 500,000 and 2,000,000 distinct TCR beta clonotypes were identified. Naive TCR beta clonotypes were estimated from low-frequency clonotypes matched to each donor's FACS-determined naive share, without sorting.

Sequenced sample: blood. The receptor's source is a woman between 40 and 55 years old in good health.

The DNA reads as follows: TGTGCCAGCAGCTCCCGCGGGGGGAAAAACAATGAGCAGTTCTTC. Protein translation: CASSSRGGKNNEQFF. Recombination joined TRBV5-4 with TRBJ2-1; TRBD2 matches 8 bases in the middle. Including cysteine and phenylalanine, the CDR3 has 15 amino acids. Only the CDR3 DNA is retained, 45 bases long and in frame from the first base. The germline V gene (reference sequence) yields SGHNT for CDR1 and YYREEE for CDR2. V loses 3 bases at its end and J loses 5 bases; junction bases beyond the gene matches: 7.